This T cell receptor beta chain was captured by sequencing in a study of neoadjuvant anti-PD-1 for oral cavity cancer. Time point described: after neoadjuvant nivolumab, at surgical resection. Clones were read by immunoSEQ multiplex PCR, and TCRdb kept only the in-frame ones, dropping some. Among around 14,000 clones listed, nearly 75% were seen once. Germline values: CDR1 MGHRA, CDR2 YSYEKL. V trimming: 1 base; J trimming: 1 base; junction bases outside the gene matches: 4. CDR3 size: 17 residues. This receptor was obtained from a person between 35 and 79 years old with oral cavity squamous cell carcinoma. V is TRBV4-1 and J is TRBJ2-2, with 9 bases identical to TRBD2. The specimen was PBMCs, collected after nivolumab (anti-PD-1) treatment. The DNA for the CDR3 is TGCGCCAGCAGCCAAGTAGTAGCGGGGGTGAACACCGGGGAGCTGTTTTTT. Protein product: CASSQVVAGVNTGELFF.